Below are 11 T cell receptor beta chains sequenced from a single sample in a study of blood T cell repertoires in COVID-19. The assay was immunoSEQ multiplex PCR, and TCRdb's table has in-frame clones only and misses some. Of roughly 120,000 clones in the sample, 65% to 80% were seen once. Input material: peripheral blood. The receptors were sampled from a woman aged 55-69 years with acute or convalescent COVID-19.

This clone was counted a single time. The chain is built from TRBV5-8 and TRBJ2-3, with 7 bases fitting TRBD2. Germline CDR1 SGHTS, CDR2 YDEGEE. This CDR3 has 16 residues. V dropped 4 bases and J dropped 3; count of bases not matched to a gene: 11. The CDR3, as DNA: TGTGCCAGCAGCCCCCAAGGGCGGGGGTCGACAGATACGCAGTATTTT. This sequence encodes CASSPQGRGSTDTQYF.

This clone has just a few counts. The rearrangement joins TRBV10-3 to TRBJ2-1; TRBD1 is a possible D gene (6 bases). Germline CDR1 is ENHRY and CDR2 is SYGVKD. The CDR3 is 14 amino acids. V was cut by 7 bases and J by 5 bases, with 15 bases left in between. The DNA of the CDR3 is TGTGCCATCATGGCGCAGGGGACCGACAATGAGCAGTTCTTC. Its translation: CAIMAQGTDNEQFF.

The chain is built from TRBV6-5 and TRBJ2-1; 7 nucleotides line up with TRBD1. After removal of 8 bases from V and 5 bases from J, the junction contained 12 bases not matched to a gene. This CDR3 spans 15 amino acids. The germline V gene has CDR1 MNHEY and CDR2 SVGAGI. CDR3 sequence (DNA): TGTGCCAGCCATAGTTGGGGACAGCCTAACAATGAGCAGTTCTTC. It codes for CASHSWGQPNNEQFF.

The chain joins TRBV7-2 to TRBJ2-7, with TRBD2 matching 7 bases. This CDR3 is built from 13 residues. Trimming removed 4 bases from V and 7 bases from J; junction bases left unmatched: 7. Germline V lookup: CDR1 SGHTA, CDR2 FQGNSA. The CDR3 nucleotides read TGTGCCAGCAGCTCGCGTCTGGGAGGGGAGCAGTACTTC. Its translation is CASSSRLGGEQYF.

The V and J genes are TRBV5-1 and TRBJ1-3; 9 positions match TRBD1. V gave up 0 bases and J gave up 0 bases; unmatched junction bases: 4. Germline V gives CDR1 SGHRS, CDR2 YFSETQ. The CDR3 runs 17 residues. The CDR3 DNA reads TGCGCCAGCAGCTTGGGGACAGGGGTCAGCTCTGGAAACACCATATATTTT. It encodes CASSLGTGVSSGNTIYF.

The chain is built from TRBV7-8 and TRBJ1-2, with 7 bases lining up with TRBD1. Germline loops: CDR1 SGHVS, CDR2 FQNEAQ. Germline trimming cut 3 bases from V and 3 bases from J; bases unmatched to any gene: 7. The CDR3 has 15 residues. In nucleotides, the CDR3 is TGTGCCAGCAGCTTGAGGGCGGGACAGTACTATGGCTACACCTTC. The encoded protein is CASSLRAGQYYGYTF. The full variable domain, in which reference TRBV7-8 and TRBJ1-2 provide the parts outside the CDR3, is GAGVSQSPRYKVAKRGQDVALRCDPISGHVSLFWYQQALGQGPEFLTYFQNEAQLDKSGLPSDRFFAERPEGSVSTLKIQRTQQEDSAVYLCASSLRAGQYYGYTFGSGTRLTVV.

CDR3 protein: CASSLGGGAYNEQFF. In DNA, the CDR3 is TGTGCCAGCAGCTTGGGCGGGGGGGCCTACAATGAGCAGTTCTTC. The gene calls are TRBV5-4 and TRBJ2-1; 9 nucleotides match TRBD2. The length of the CDR3 is 15 residues. CDR1 and CDR2 from the germline V gene are SGHNT and YYREEE (reference sequence). J gave up 2 bases and V 0 bases, and 0 bases lay outside the gene matches.

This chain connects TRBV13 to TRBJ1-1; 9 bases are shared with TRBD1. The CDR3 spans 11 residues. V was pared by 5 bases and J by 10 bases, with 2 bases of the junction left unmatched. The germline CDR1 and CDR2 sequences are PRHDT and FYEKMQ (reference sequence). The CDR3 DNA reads TGTGCCAGCAGCCGGGGACAGGGAGCTTTCTTT. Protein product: CASSRGQGAFF.

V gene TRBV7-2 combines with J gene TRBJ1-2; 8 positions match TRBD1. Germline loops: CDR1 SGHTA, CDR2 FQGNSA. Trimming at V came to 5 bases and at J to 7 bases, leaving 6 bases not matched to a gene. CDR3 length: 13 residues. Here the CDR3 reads CASSPDRVSGYTF. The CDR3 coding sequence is TGTGCCAGCAGCCCGGACAGGGTTTCTGGCTACACCTTC.

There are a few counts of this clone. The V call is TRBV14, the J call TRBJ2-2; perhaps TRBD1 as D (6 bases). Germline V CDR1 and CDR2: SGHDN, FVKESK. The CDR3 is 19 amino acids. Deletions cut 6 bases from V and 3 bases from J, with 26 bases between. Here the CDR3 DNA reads TGTGCCAGCAGTCCAAGGAGGACTGTGGGGGCAGCATACACCGGGGAGCTGTTTTTT. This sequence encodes CASSPRRTVGAAYTGELFF.

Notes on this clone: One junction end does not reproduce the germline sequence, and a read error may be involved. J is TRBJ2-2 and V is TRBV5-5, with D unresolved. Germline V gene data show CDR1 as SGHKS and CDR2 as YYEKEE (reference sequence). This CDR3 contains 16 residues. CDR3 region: CANSLSTQTNTGELFF. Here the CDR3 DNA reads TGTGCCAACAGCTTATCGACACAAACGAACACCGGGGAGCTGTTTTTT.